The clone carrying this T cell receptor beta chain was found once. The antigen is unknown. This sample is drawn from a study of graft-versus-host responses after intestinal transplantation. Whole-study results and caveats: Detected in recipient marrow were GvH clones, some of which were first observed in ileum or blood. After transplant, early declines in HvG clones were associated with peak levels of circulating GvH clones. Allografts from individuals with graft-donor T cell macrochimerism displayed high graft-versus-host to host-versus-graft clonal ratios.

V was trimmed by 6 bases and J by 6 bases, leaving 17 bases between them. This CDR3 is built from 14 residues. The germline CDR1 and CDR2 sequences are MNHNY and SVGAGI (reference sequence). Sequenced by immunoSEQ multiplex PCR; TCRdb stores in-frame clones only, minus some. The sample carries roughly 53,000 clones, 91% recorded once. V gene TRBV6-6 combines with J gene TRBJ1-1; D is perhaps TRBD1 (5 bases). Sequenced material: PBMCs, taken more than 650 days after intestinal transplant. The TCR comes from a human patient who received an intestinal transplant, so some T cells may come from the graft donor. This CDR3 is CASSPGTTPPEAFF. The CDR3 DNA reads TGTGCCAGCAGCCCCGGGACTACCCCCCCTGAAGCTTTCTTT.